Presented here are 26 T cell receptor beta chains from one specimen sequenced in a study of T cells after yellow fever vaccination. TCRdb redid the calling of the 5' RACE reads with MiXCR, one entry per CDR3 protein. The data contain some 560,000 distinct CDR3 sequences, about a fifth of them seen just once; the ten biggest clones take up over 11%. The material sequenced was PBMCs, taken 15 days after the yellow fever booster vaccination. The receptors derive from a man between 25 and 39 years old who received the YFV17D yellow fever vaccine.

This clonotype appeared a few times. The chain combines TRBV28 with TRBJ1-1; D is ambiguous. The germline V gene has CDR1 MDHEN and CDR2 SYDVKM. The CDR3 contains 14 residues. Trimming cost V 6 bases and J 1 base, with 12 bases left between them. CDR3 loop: CASRWPGGNTEAFF. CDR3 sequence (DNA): TGTGCCAGCAGGTGGCCCGGCGGGAACACTGAAGCTTTCTTT.

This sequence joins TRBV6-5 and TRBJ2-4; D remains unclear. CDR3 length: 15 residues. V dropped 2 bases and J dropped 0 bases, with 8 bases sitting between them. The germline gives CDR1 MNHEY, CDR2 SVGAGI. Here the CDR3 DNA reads TGTGCCAGCAGTTACGGTCCAGGAGCCAAAAACATTCAGTACTTC. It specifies CASSYGPGAKNIQYF.

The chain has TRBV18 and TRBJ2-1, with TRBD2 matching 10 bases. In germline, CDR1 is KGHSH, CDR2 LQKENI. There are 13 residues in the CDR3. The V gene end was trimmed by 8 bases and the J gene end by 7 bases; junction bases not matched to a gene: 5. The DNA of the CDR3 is TGTGCCAGCCAGCTGGGACTAGCGAATGAGCAGTTCTTC. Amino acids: CASQLGLANEQFF.

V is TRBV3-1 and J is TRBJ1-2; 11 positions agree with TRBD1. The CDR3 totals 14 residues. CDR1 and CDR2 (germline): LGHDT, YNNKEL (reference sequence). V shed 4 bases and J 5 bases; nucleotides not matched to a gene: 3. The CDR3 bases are TGTGCCAGCAGCCCCGGGACAGGGGGTTATGGCTACACCTTC. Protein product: CASSPGTGGYGYTF.

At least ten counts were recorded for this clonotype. DNA of the CDR3: TGTGCCAGCAGTTACACAGGGTCTCGATCACCCCTCCACTTT. This gives the protein CASSYTGSRSPLHF. This chain links TRBV7-2 with TRBJ1-6; tentatively, D is TRBD1 (6 bases). The CDR3 length is 14 residues. CDR1 SGHTA and CDR2 FQGNSA come from the germline V gene. V shed 6 bases and J shed 10 bases, with 16 bases lying between them.

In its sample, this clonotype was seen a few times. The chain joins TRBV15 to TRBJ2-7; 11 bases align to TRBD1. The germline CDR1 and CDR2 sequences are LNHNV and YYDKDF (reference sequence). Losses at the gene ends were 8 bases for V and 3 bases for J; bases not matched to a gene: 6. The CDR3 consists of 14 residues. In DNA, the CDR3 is TGTGCCACCGGGCCGGGACAGGGGGACTACGAGCAGTACTTC. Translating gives CATGPGQGDYEQYF.

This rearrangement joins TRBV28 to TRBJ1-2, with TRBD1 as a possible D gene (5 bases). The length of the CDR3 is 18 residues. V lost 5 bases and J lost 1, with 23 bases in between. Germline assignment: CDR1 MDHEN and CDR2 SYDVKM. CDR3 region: CASSPAGYRGGDNYGYTF. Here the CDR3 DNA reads TGTGCCAGCAGTCCCGCAGGGTATCGGGGGGGAGATAACTATGGCTACACCTTC.

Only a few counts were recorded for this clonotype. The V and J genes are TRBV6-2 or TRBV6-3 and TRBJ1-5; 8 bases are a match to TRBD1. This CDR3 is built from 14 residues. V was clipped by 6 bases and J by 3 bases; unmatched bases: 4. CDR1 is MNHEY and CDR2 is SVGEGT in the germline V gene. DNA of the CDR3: TGTGCCAGCAGATTGGGACAGGTCAATCAGCCCCAGCATTTT. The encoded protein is CASRLGQVNQPQHF.

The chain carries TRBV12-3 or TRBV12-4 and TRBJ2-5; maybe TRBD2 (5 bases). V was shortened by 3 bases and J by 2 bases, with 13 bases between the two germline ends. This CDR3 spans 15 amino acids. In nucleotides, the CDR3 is TGTGCCAGCAGTTTCTCTAGCTCGGGGCAAGAGACCCAGTACTTC. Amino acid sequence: CASSFSSSGQETQYF.

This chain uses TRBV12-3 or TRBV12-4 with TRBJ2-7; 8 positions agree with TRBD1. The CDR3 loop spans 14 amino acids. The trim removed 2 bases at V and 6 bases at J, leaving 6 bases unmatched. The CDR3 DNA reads TGTGCCAGCAGTTTAACCACGACAGGGGTCGAGCAGTACTTC. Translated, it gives CASSLTTTGVEQYF.

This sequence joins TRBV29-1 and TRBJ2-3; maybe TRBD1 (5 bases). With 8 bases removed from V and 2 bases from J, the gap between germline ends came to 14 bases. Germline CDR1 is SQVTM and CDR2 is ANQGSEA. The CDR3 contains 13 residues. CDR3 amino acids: CSWGLGLTDTQYF. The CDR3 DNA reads TGCAGCTGGGGCCTGGGCCTCACAGATACGCAGTATTTT.

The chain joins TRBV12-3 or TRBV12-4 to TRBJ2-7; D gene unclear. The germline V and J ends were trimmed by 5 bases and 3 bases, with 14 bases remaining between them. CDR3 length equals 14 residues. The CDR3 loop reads CASSPPTAFYEQYF. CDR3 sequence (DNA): TGTGCCAGCAGTCCCCCCACAGCATTCTACGAGCAGTACTTC.

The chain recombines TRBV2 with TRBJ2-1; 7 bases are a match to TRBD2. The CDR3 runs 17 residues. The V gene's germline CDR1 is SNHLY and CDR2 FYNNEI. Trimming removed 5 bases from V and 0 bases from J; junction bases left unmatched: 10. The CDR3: CASSRERGLSSYNEQFF. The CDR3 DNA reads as TGTGCCAGCAGTCGGGAGCGGGGCCTCAGCTCCTACAATGAGCAGTTCTTC. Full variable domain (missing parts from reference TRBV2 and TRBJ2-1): EPEVTQTPSHQVTQMGQEVILRCVPISNHLYFYWYRQILGQKVEFLVSFYNNEISEKSEIFDDQFSVERPDGSNFTLKIRSTKLEDSAMYFCASSRERGLSSYNEQFFGPGTRLTVL.

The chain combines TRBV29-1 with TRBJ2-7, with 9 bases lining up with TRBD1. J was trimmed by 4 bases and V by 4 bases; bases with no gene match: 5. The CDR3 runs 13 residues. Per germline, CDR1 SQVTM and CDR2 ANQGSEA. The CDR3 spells CSVVGTGRYEQYF. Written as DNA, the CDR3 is TGCAGCGTTGTTGGGACAGGGCGATACGAGCAGTACTTC.

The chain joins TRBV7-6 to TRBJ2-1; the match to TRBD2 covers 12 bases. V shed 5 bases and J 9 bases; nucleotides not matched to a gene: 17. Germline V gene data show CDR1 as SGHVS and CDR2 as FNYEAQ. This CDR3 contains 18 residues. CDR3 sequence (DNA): TGTGCCAGCAGCCCCTGGGAGGGGCTAGCGGGAGGGTTGAGTGAGCAGTTCTTC. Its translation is CASSPWEGLAGGLSEQFF. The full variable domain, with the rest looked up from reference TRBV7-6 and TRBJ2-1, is GAGVSQSPRYKVTKRGQDVALRCDPISGHVSLYWYRQALGQGPEFLTYFNYEAQQDKSGLPNDRFSAERPEGSISTLTIQRTEQRDSAMYRCASSPWEGLAGGLSEQFFGPGTRLTVL.

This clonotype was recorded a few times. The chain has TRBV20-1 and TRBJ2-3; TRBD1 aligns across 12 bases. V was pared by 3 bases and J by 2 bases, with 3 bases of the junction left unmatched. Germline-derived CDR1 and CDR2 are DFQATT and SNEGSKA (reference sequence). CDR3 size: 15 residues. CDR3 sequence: CSARGQGANTDTQYF. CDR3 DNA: TGCAGTGCTAGGGGACAGGGGGCAAACACAGATACGCAGTATTTT.

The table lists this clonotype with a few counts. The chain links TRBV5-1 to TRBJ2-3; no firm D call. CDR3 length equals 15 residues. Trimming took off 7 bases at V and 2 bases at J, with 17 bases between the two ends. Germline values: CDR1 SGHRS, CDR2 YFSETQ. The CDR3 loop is CASDLHLADTDTQYF. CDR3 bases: TGCGCCAGCGACCTCCACTTGGCGGACACAGATACGCAGTATTTT.

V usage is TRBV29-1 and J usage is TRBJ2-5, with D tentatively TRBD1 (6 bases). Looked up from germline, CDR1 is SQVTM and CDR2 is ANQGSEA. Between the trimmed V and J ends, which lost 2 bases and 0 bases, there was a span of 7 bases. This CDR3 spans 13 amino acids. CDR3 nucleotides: TGCAGCGTTGAAACAGGGAACCAAGAGACCCAGTACTTC. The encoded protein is CSVETGNQETQYF. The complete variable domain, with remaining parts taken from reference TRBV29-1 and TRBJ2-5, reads SAVISQKPSRDICQRGTSLTIQCQVDSQVTMMFWYRQQPGQSLTLIATANQGSEATYESGFVIDKFPISRPNLTFSTLTVSNMSPEDSSIYLCSVETGNQETQYFGPGTRLLVL.

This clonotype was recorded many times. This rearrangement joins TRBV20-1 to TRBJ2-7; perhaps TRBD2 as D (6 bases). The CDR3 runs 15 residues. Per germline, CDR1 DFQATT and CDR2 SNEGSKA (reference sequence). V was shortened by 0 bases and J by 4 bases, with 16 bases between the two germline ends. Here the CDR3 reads CSARDLSGDSYEQYF. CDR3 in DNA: TGCAGTGCTAGAGATCTTAGTGGGGACTCTTACGAGCAGTACTTC.

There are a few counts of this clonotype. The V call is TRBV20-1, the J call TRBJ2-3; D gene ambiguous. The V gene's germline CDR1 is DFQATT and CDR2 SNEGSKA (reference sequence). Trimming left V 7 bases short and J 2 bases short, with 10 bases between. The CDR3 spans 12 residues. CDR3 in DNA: TGCAGTGTCTCCCGCATCACAGATACGCAGTATTTT. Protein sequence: CSVSRITDTQYF.

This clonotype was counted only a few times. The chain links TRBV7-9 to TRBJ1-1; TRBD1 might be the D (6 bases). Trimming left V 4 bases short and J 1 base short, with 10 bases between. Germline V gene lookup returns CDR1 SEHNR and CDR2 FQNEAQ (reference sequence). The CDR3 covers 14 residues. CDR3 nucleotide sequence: TGTGCCAGCAGCTGGGGACATCGGAACACTGAAGCTTTCTTT. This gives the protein CASSWGHRNTEAFF.

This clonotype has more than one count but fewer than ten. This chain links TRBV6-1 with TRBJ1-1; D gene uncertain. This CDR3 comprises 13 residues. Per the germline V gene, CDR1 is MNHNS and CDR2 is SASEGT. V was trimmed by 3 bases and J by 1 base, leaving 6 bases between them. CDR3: CASSDMTNTEAFF. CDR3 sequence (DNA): TGTGCCAGCAGTGACATGACGAACACTGAAGCTTTCTTT.

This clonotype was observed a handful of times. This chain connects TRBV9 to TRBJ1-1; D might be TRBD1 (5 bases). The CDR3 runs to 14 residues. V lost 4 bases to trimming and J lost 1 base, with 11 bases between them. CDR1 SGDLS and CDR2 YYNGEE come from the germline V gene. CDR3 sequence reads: CASSSAGRNTEAFF. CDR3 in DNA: TGTGCCAGCAGCTCCGCAGGGCGGAACACTGAAGCTTTCTTT.

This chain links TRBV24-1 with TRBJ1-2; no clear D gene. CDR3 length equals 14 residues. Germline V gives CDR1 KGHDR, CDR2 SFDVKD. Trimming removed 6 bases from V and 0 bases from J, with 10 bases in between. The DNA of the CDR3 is TGTGCCACCAGTAGACACCTTGCTAACTATGGCTACACCTTC. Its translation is CATSRHLANYGYTF.

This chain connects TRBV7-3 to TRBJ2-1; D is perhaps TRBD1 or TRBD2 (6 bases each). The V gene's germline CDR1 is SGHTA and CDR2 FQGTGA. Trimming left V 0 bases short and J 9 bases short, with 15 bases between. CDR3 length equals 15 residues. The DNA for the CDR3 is TGTGCCAGCAGCTTAACAGGGGGACTGTTGCTTGAGCAGTTCTTC. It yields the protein CASSLTGGLLLEQFF.

The CDR3: CSARWGINSPLHF. CDR3 nucleotide sequence: TGCAGTGCTAGATGGGGGATCAATTCACCCCTCCACTTT. The chain joins TRBV20-1 to TRBJ1-6, with TRBD1 as a possible D gene (5 bases). V was clipped by 2 bases and J by 7 bases, with 9 bases between them. The length of the CDR3 is 13 residues. Per the germline V gene, CDR1 is DFQATT and CDR2 is SNEGSKA (reference sequence).